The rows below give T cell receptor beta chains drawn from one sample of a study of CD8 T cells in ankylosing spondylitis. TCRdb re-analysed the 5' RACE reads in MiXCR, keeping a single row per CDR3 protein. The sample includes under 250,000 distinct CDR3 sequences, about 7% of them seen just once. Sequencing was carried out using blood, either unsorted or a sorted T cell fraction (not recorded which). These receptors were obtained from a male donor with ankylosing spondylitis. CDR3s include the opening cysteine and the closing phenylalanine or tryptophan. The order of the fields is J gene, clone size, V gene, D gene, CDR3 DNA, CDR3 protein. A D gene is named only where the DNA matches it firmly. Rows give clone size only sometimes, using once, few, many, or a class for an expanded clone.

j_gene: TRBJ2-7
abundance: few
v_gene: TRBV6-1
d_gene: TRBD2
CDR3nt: TGTGCCAGCAGCCAAAGGGGACTAGCGTACGAGCAGTACTTC
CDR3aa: CASSQRGLAYEQYF

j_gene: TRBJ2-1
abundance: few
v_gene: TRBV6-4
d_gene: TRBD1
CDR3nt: TGTGCCAGCAGTGAAGACAGGGACAATGAGCAGTTCTTC
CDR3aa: CASSEDRDNEQFF

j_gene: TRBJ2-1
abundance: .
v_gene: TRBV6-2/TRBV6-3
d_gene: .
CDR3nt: TGTGCCAGCAACGGGACGCCGTTGCCCGATGAGCAGTTCTTC
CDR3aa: CASNGTPLPDEQFF

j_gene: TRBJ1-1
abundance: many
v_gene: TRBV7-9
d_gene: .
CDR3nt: TGTGCAGGACGGGCAGGAACTACTAACACTGAAGCTTTCTTT
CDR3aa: CAGRAGTTNTEAFF

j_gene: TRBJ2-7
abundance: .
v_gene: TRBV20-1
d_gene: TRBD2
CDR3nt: TGCAGTGCCAACGGGTTTAGCGGGAGAGTGGGCGAGCAGTACTTC
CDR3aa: CSANGFSGRVGEQYF

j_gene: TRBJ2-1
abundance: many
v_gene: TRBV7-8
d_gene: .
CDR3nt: TGTGCCAGCGGTAAGGGGTTAGCCTCCTACAATGAGCAGTTCTTC
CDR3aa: CASGKGLASYNEQFF

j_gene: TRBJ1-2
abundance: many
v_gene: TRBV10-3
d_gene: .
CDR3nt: TGTGCCATCAGTGAGCCCTCCGTAAGACCCAAAGGCTACACCTTC
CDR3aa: CAISEPSVRPKGYTF

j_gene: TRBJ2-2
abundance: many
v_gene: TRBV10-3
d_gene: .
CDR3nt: TGTGCCATCACTAACCCGTCGAACACCGGGGAGCTGTTTTTT
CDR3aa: CAITNPSNTGELFF

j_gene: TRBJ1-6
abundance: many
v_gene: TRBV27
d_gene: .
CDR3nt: TGTGCCAGCAGTCGACGGGGATACATGGATTCACCCCTCCACTTT
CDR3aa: CASSRRGYMDSPLHF

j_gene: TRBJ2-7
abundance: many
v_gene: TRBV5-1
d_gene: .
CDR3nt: TGCGCCAGCAGCTTGGATATGCTCTTAAACAACTACGAGCAGTACTTC
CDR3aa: CASSLDMLLNNYEQYF

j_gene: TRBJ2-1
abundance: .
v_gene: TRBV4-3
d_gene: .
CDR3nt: TGCGCCAGCAGCCAAGACGGCGGGACCGCCTACAATGAGCAGTTCTTC
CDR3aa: CASSQDGGTAYNEQFF

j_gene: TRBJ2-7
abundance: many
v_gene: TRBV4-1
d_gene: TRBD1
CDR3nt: TGCGCCAGCAGCCAAGATCGGGACAGGGTCTACGAGCAGTACTTC
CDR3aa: CASSQDRDRVYEQYF

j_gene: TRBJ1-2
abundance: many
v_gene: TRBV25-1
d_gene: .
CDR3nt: TGTGCCAGCAGTGAATTCCTCCTAGGCGGGGGGGGCTACACCTTC
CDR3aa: CASSEFLLGGGGYTF

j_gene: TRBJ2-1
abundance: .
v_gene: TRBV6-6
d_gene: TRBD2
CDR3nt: TGTGCCAGCAGTTATCTACTAGCGGGAGGGGTCTACAATGAGCAGTTCTTC
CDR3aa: CASSYLLAGGVYNEQFF

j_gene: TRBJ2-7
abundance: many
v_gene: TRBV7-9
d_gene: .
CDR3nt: TGTGCCAGCAGCCTTGAGGACAGCCTCTCCTACGAGCAGTACTTC
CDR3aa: CASSLEDSLSYEQYF

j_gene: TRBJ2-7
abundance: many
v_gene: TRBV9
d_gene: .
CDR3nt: TGTGCCAGCAGCGTAGGAGGGGAGCCCTCCTACGAGCAGTACTTC
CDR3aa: CASSVGGEPSYEQYF

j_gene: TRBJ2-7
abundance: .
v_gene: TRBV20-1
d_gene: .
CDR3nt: TGCAGTGCTCGCCTAGCCGATCCTTTCTACGAGCAGTACTTC
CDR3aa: CSARLADPFYEQYF

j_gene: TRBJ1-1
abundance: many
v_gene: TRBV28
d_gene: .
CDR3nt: TGTGCCAGCAGTTTGGGGGGGTGGGAGAACACTGAAGCTTTCTTT
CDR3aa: CASSLGGWENTEAFF

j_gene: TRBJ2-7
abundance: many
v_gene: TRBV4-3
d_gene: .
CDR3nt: TGCGCCAGCAGCCAAGAGGCAGGGGAGTGGTACGAGCAGTACTTC
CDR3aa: CASSQEAGEWYEQYF

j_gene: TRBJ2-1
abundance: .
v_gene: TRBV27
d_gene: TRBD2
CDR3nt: TGTGCCAGCAGTATAGACGGGGGGGCCTACAATGAGCAGTTCTTC
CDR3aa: CASSIDGGAYNEQFF

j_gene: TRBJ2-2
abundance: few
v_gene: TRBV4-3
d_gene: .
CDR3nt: TGCGCCAGCAGCCAAGATCAGGTGGCGACCGGGGAGCTGTTTTTT
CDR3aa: CASSQDQVATGELFF

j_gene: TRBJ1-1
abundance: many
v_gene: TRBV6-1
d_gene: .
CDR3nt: TGTGCCAGCAGCCAACTCGTGCCGTTGAACACTGAAGCTTTCTTT
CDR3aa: CASSQLVPLNTEAFF

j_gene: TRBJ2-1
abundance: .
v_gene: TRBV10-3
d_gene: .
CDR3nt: TGTGCCATCAGTGGTGGGGGCGCGGACAATGAGCAGTTCTTC
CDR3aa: CAISGGGADNEQFF

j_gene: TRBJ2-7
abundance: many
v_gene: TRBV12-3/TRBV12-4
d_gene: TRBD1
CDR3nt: TGTGCCAGCAGTTTACTGGACAGGGTCGAGGAGCAGTACTTC
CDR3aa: CASSLLDRVEEQYF

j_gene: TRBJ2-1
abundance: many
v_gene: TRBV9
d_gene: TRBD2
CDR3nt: TGTGCCAGCAGCGGAGCGGGGGGATACAATGAGCAGTTCTTC
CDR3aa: CASSGAGGYNEQFF

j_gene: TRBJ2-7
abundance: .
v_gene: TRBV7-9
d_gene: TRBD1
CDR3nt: TGTGCCAGCAGCCGTCGGGACAGGGGGGTCGAGCAGTACTTC
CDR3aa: CASSRRDRGVEQYF

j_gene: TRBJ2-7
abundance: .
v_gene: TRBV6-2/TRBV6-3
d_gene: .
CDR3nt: TGTGCCAGCAGCCCCCCGGGAGCGGAGATCTCCTACGAGCAGTACTTC
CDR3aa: CASSPPGAEISYEQYF

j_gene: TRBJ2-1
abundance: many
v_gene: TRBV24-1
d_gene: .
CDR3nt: TGTGCCACCAGTGGGGGGAATGAGCAGTTCTTC
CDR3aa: CATSGGNEQFF

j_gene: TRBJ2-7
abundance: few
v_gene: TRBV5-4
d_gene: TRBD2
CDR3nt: TGTGCCAGCAGCTTCGCCGGGAGGAGAGGCTCCTACGAGCAGTACTTC
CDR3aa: CASSFAGRRGSYEQYF

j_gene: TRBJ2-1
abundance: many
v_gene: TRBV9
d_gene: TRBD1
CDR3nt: TGTGCCAGCAGCCAGACCGGGACAGGGAGGGATGAGCAGTTCTTC
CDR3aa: CASSQTGTGRDEQFF

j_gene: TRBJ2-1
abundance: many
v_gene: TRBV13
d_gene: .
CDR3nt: TGTGCCAGCAGCTGGCTAGGTACCTACAATGAGCAGTTCTTC
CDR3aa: CASSWLGTYNEQFF

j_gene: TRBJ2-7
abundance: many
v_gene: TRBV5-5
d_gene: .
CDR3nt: TGTGCCAGCATTGGTAGGGCCGAGCAGTACTTC
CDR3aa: CASIGRAEQYF

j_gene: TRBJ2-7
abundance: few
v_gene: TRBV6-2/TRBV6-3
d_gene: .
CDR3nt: TGTGCCAGCAGTTACTCGCCAGACTCCTACGAGCAGTACTTC
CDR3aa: CASSYSPDSYEQYF

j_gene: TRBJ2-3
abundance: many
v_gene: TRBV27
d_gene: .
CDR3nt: TGTGCCAGCAGTTTAGGGGGTTGGGCAGATACGCAGTATTTT
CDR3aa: CASSLGGWADTQYF

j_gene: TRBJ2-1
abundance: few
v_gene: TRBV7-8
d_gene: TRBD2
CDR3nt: TGTGCCAGCAGCTTAGGACTAGCGGGAGGTGGTGAGCAGTTCTTC
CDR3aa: CASSLGLAGGGEQFF

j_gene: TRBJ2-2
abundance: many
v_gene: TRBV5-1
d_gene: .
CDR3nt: TGCGCCAGCAGCTCGGGCCTCCGTACAAACACCGGGGAGCTGTTTTTT
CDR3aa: CASSSGLRTNTGELFF

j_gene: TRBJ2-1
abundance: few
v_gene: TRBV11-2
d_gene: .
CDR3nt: TGTGCCAGCAGCCTCCGGGTGGGGGGTCACAATGAGCAGTTCTTC
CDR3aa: CASSLRVGGHNEQFF

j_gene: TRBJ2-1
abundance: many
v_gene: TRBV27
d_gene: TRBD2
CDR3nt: TGTGCCAGCACATCCGGCGGAGGACTAGGTGAGCAGTTCTTC
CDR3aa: CASTSGGGLGEQFF

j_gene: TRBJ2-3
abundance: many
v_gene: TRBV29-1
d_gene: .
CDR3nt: TGCAGCGTTGGGGAGGCTATAGCGGCTAGCACAGATACGCAGTATTTT
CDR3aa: CSVGEAIAASTDTQYF

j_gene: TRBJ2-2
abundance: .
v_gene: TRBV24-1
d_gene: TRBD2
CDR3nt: TGTGCCACCAGTGATCGTCTTGCAACTGGGACTAGCGTAGGTACCGGGGAGCTGTTTTTT
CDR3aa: CATSDRLATGTSVGTGELFF

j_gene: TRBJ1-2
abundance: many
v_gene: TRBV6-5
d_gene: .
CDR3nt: TGTGCCAGCAGTTATGTGTCCTTTAACTATGGCTACACCTTC
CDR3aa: CASSYVSFNYGYTF

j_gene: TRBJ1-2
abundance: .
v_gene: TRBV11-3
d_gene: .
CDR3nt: TGTGCCAGCAGTCGCCGGGAAAGCGGCTACACCTTC
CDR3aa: CASSRRESGYTF

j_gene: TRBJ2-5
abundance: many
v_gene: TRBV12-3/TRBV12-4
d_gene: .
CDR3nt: TGTGCCAGCAGTCCAACCCGGCCCGTGGGGACCCAGTACTTC
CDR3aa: CASSPTRPVGTQYF

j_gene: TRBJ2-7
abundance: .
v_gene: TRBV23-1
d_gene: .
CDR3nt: TGCGCCAGCAGTCAATCTTCACGGGAGCCCTACGAGCAGTACTTC
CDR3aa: CASSQSSREPYEQYF

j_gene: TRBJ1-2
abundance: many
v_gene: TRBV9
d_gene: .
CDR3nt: TGTGCCAGCAGCGTAGGAGACAGCTTTAACTATGGCTACACCTTC
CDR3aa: CASSVGDSFNYGYTF

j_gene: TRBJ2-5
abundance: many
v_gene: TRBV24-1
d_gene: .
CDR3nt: TGTGCCACCAGTGACCAGGGACAAGAGACCCAGTACTTC
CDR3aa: CATSDQGQETQYF

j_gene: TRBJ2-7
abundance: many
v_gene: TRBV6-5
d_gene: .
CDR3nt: TGTGCCAGCAGTTACTCGAACCGACTCCCCCAATACGAGCAGTACTTC
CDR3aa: CASSYSNRLPQYEQYF

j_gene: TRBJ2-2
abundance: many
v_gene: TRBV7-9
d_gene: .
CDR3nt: TGTGCCAGCAGCCAGCTCCTTGCGAAGAACACCGGGGAGCTGTTTTTT
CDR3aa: CASSQLLAKNTGELFF

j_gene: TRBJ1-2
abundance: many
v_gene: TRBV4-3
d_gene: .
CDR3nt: TGCGCCAGCAGCCAAGATGGGGGGACATTCACTAATGGCTACACCTTC
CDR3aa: CASSQDGGTFTNGYTF

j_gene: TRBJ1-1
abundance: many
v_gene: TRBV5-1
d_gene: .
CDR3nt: TGCGCCAGCAGCGGTACAGGGTGGAGGAACACTGAAGCTTTCTTT
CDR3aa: CASSGTGWRNTEAFF

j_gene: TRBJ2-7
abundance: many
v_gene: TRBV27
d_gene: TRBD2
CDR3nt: TGTGCCAGCAGTTTTGCGGGAGGGTACGAGCAGTACTTC
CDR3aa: CASSFAGGYEQYF